A single sample is the source of the 20 T cell receptor beta chains below, sequenced in a study of T cell changes during pregnancy in multiple sclerosis. Clones were read by immunoSEQ multiplex PCR, and TCRdb kept only the in-frame ones, dropping some. The data contain roughly 51,000 clones, 92% of them seen just once; the ten biggest clones take up more than 0.15%. Here the sequenced sample was CD4+ T cells from peripheral blood mononuclear cells, taken after pregnancy. These receptors were collected from a female donor in good health, enrolled as a control in a pregnancy study.

In its sample, this clone was seen once. The chain links TRBV7-9 to TRBJ1-3, with D tentatively TRBD1 (6 bases). V lost 5 bases and J lost 2, with 16 bases in between. The CDR3 is made up of 16 amino acids. Germline CDR1 is SEHNR and CDR2 is FQNEAQ (reference sequence). The CDR3 region has the DNA TGTGCCAGCAGCGGCACAGGGAAGGGGGCTGGAAACACCATATATTTT. Encoded protein: CASSGTGKGAGNTIYF.

As for this clone: In the same sample, other DNA sequences code for this CDR3. CDR3 sequence reads: CASSRGDMRNSPLHF. The CDR3 DNA reads TGCGCCAGCAGTCGGGGGGACATGCGTAATTCACCCCTCCACTTT. This rearrangement joins TRBV4-1 to TRBJ1-6; a possible D gene is TRBD1 (6 bases). The CDR3 has 15 amino acids. Germline CDR1 MGHRA, CDR2 YSYEKL. V lost 6 bases, J lost 6 bases, and 15 bases lay in between.

The chain links TRBV12-5 to TRBJ2-7, with D uncertain. V lost 1 base and J 2 bases, leaving 9 bases between the germline ends. From germline, CDR1 is LGHNT and CDR2 FRNRAP. This CDR3 is 14 amino acids long. This CDR3 reads CASGLGRFPYEQYF. The CDR3 nucleotides read TGTGCTAGTGGTTTGGGCAGGTTTCCCTACGAGCAGTACTTC.

V and J are TRBV19 and TRBJ1-2; a possible D gene is TRBD1 (6 bases). This CDR3 has 15 residues. Trimming stripped 3 bases from V and 4 bases from J, with 15 bases between. Per germline, CDR1 LNHDA and CDR2 SQIVND (reference sequence). CDR3 loop: CASSMRGGQTYGYTF. As DNA, the CDR3 is TGTGCCAGTAGTATGAGGGGTGGACAGACCTATGGCTACACCTTC.

The V gene is TRBV7-3, the J gene TRBJ2-2; 8 bases align to TRBD2. There are 13 residues in the CDR3. CDR1 and CDR2 from the germline V gene are SGHTA and FQGTGA. With 4 bases clipped from V and 6 bases from J, the junction kept 1 base outside the gene matches. CDR3 sequence (DNA): TGTGCCAGCAGCTCCGGGGGGGCCGGGGAGCTGTTTTTT. The encoded protein is CASSSGGAGELFF.

The rearrangement uses TRBV7-2 and TRBJ1-1, with no clear D. The CDR3 consists of 13 residues. Germline values: CDR1 SGHTA, CDR2 FQGNSA. V dropped 1 base and J dropped 8 bases, with 11 bases sitting between them. The CDR3 is CASSLEVAFEAFF. The CDR3 DNA is TGTGCCAGCAGCTTAGAGGTAGCCTTCGAAGCTTTCTTT.

V and J are TRBV28 and TRBJ1-1; TRBD1 aligns across 8 bases. Germline V lookup: CDR1 MDHEN, CDR2 SYDVKM. This CDR3 is 14 amino acids long. After removal of 5 bases from V and 0 bases from J, the junction contained 2 bases not matched to a gene. The CDR3, as DNA: TGTGCCAGCAGTGGCAGGGGGCTGAACACTGAAGCTTTCTTT. Translating gives CASSGRGLNTEAFF.

As for this clone: This sample also contains other DNA sequences that code for the same CDR3. The rearrangement joins TRBV7-3 to TRBJ1-2; TRBD1 is a possible D gene (5 bases). The germline gives CDR1 SGHTA, CDR2 FQGTGA. The CDR3 has 13 amino acids. Deletions cut 2 bases from V and 3 bases from J, with 7 bases between. CDR3 DNA: TGTGCCAGCAGCTTACGGGGGGACTATGGCTACACCTTC. Its protein product is CASSLRGDYGYTF. Full variable domain (rest looked up from reference TRBV7-3 and TRBJ1-2): GAGVSQTPSNKVTEKGKYVELRCDPISGHTALYWYRQSLGQGPEFLIYFQGTGAADDSGLPNDRFFAVRPEGSVSTLKIQRTERGDSAVYLCASSLRGDYGYTFGSGTRLTVV.

The gene calls are TRBV5-1 and TRBJ1-1; D perhaps matches TRBD1 (5 bases). The CDR3 totals 15 residues. Germline assignment: CDR1 SGHRS and CDR2 YFSETQ. Trimming removed 0 bases at V and 2 bases at J, with 11 bases between. CDR3 amino acids: CASSLGAGKNTEAFF. CDR3 DNA: TGCGCCAGCAGCTTGGGGGCAGGGAAAAACACTGAAGCTTTCTTT. The full variable domain, in which reference TRBV5-1 and TRBJ1-1 provide the parts outside the CDR3, is KAGVTQTPRYLIKTRGQQVTLSCSPISGHRSVSWYQQTPGQGLQFLFEYFSETQRNKGNFPGRFSGRQFSNSRSEMNVSTLELGDSALYLCASSLGAGKNTEAFFGQGTRLTVV.

The chain links TRBV18 to TRBJ2-3; 9 bases are a match to TRBD2. Germline CDR1 reads KGHSH; CDR2 reads LQKENI. The CDR3 runs to 13 residues. The trim removed 8 bases at V and 1 base at J, leaving 1 base unmatched. In DNA form, the CDR3 reads TGTGCCAGCCGCGGGGGGGGCACAGATACGCAGTATTTT. This sequence encodes CASRGGGTDTQYF.

This clone was found a few times. This chain links TRBV7-2 with TRBJ1-4; 9 bases align to TRBD1. After removal of 5 bases from V and 8 bases from J, the junction contained 9 bases not matched to a gene. Germline loops: CDR1 SGHTA, CDR2 FQGNSA. CDR3 size: 15 residues. The CDR3 protein is CASSQRGQGLEKLFF. The CDR3 bases are TGTGCCAGCAGCCAAAGGGGACAGGGACTCGAAAAACTGTTTTTT.

V is TRBV5-5 and J is TRBJ2-7; D remains ambiguous. The CDR3 has 13 amino acids. Between the trimmed V and J ends, which lost 5 bases and 4 bases, there was a span of 13 bases. Germline assignment: CDR1 SGHKS and CDR2 YYEKEE (reference sequence). This chain's CDR3 is CASSVGLWYEQYF. For the CDR3, the DNA is TGTGCCAGCAGTGTCGGGTTATGGTACGAGCAGTACTTC.

The chain has TRBV29-1 and TRBJ1-1; D not resolved. The V end was cut by 2 bases, the J end by 4 bases, with 8 bases between. The germline CDR1 and CDR2 sequences are SQVTM and ANQGSEA. This CDR3 has 12 amino acids. This CDR3 reads CSVEKGGTEAFF. As DNA, the CDR3 is TGCAGCGTTGAAAAGGGAGGCACTGAAGCTTTCTTT.

The chain recombines TRBV4-1 with TRBJ1-5; D might be TRBD1 (6 bases). With 1 base removed from V and 4 bases from J, the gap between germline ends came to 11 bases. The CDR3 has 15 amino acids. In germline, CDR1 is MGHRA, CDR2 YSYEKL. The CDR3: CASSQGGGQNQPQHF. Written as DNA, the CDR3 is TGCGCCAGCAGCCAAGGAGGGGGTCAGAATCAGCCCCAGCATTTT.

This chain's CDR3 is CASRTDPTGNTEAFF. DNA for the CDR3: TGCGCCAGCAGAACTGACCCGACGGGGAACACTGAAGCTTTCTTT. The genes are TRBV5-1 and TRBJ1-1, with D uncertain. In germline, CDR1 is SGHRS, CDR2 YFSETQ. The CDR3 spans 15 residues. The V end was cut by 5 bases, the J end by 1 base, with 15 bases between.

This rearrangement joins TRBV5-1 to TRBJ2-1, with 9 bases matching TRBD2. The CDR3 contains 14 residues. In germline, CDR1 is SGHRS, CDR2 YFSETQ. The J segment lost 9 bases and the V segment lost 0 bases, leaving 4 bases of the junction unmatched. CDR3 nucleotide sequence: TGCGCCAGCAGCTTGGCTAGCGGGGAGGGTGAGCAGTTCTTC. Translating it yields CASSLASGEGEQFF.

J is TRBJ2-1 and V is TRBV19; TRBD2 agrees at 7 bases. The CDR3 loop spans 16 amino acids. Germline loops: CDR1 LNHDA, CDR2 SQIVND (reference sequence). Trimming removed 5 bases from V and 2 bases from J; junction bases left unmatched: 9. Written as DNA, the CDR3 is TGTGCCAGTAGTCCGCGTGGGAGCGGGGCCTACAATGAGCAGTTCTTC. It yields the protein CASSPRGSGAYNEQFF. The full variable domain, with the rest looked up from reference TRBV19 and TRBJ2-1, is DGGITQSPKYLFRKEGQNVTLSCEQNLNHDAMYWYRQDPGQGLRLIYYSQIVNDFQKGDIAEGYSVSREKKESFPLTVTSAQKNPTAFYLCASSPRGSGAYNEQFFGPGTRLTVL.

The CDR3 DNA sequence: TGTGCCAGCAGCTCTCGGGACAGCCGACCTAATCAGCCCCAGCATTTT. As protein: CASSSRDSRPNQPQHF. The chain combines TRBV7-8 with TRBJ1-5, with TRBD1 matching over 7 bases. The V gene end was trimmed by 4 bases and the J gene end by 4 bases; junction bases not matched to a gene: 10. Germline V gene lookup returns CDR1 SGHVS and CDR2 FQNEAQ. This CDR3 is 16 amino acids long.

A single count supports this clone. The chain links TRBV11-3 to TRBJ2-3; D possibly corresponds to TRBD1 (6 bases). Germline loops: CDR1 SGHNT, CDR2 YENEEA. The ends were cut back, 5 bases at V and 0 bases at J, with 9 bases in the middle. The CDR3 has 14 amino acids. CDR3 DNA sequence: TGTGCCAGCAGCCTGACAGGTAGCACAGATACGCAGTATTTT. Its protein is CASSLTGSTDTQYF.

The J gene is TRBJ1-1, the V gene TRBV19; a weak D match, TRBD1 (5 bases). Germline CDR1 LNHDA, CDR2 SQIVND (reference sequence). V gave up 5 bases and J gave up 10 bases, with 17 bases separating them. The CDR3 contains 13 residues. CDR3 sequence (DNA): TGTGCCAGTAGTGCGGGACCGAGGGATGGAGCTTTCTTT. Encoded protein: CASSAGPRDGAFF.